This T cell receptor beta chain was documented in a study of cytomegalovirus exposure and HLA in healthy donors. General study findings and limits: Subsequent analysis showed first-cohort TCR clusters tending to co-occur in more than 90 validation repertoires.

The table lists this clone with a count of one. No antigen is known for it. TCRdb's copy holds only in-frame clones and misses some; the assay was immunoSEQ multiplex PCR. Of some 90,000 clones listed, around 90% are singletons. The sample taken for sequencing was PBMCs. The clonotype comes from a woman in her twenties or thirties in good health and CMV-seronegative.

In DNA, the CDR3 is TGTGCCACCCTTTCACCGAGGGCCCCAGGGGCCCAGCATTTT. Its protein product is CATLSPRAPGAQHF. This sequence joins TRBV27 and TRBJ1-5; D might be TRBD1 (6 bases). The germline V gene encodes CDR1 MNHEY and CDR2 SMNVEV (reference sequence). The CDR3 has 14 amino acids. The V and J ends lost 10 bases and 11 bases respectively, with 24 bases between them.